A single sample gave rise to the 12 T cell receptor beta chains below, sequenced in a study of T cell responses to AZD1222 COVID-19 vaccine (dated by TCRdb to about 2021). Libraries were made using the immunoSEQ multiplex PCR assay. Held by TCRdb, this immuneACCESS table contains in-frame sequences only and omits some clones. Under half of the omission traces to an unresolved V gene where checked; the cause of the rest is unknown. A total of roughly 90,000 clones appear in this sample, 80% to 90% of them only once. The ten biggest clones cover roughly 6.3% of the sample. Per the publication, the time point label means: baseline before first vaccination. This material consisted of peripheral blood, taken on day 0 of AZD1222 vaccination. These receptors all stem from an adult in good health.

The CDR3 region has the DNA TGTGCCAGCAGCAACACCCCGGGTGGAGGGCCCTATGGCTACACCTTC. This encodes CASSNTPGGGPYGYTF. The V call is TRBV9, the J call TRBJ1-2; no firm D call. V shed 4 bases and J shed 4 bases, with 20 bases lying between them. The CDR3 has 16 amino acids. Germline assignment: CDR1 SGDLS and CDR2 YYNGEE.

The rearrangement links TRBV12-3 or TRBV12-4 to TRBJ2-1, with D maybe TRBD2 (5 bases). This CDR3 comprises 13 residues. Trimming took 1 base from V and 9 from J, leaving 10 bases between them. The CDR3 coding sequence is TGTGCCAGCAGTTTAGGTAGCGTCGGTGAGCAGTTCTTC. Amino acid sequence: CASSLGSVGEQFF.

V usage is TRBV7-8 and J usage is TRBJ2-1, with TRBD2 as a possible D gene (6 bases). The germline V and J ends were trimmed by 5 bases and 9 bases, with 11 bases remaining between them. Germline V CDR1 and CDR2: SGHVS, FQNEAQ. The CDR3 contains 12 residues. CDR3 sequence (DNA): TGTGCCAGCAGCCCCCGGAGGGGTGAGCAGTTCTTC. Its protein product is CASSPRRGEQFF. Full variable domain (rest looked up from reference TRBV7-8 and TRBJ2-1): GAGVSQSPRYKVAKRGQDVALRCDPISGHVSLFWYQQALGQGPEFLTYFQNEAQLDKSGLPSDRFFAERPEGSVSTLKIQRTQQEDSAVYLCASSPRRGEQFFGPGTRLTVL.

CDR3 nucleotide sequence: TGTGCCAGCAGTTACTCTAGGCACCAAGAGACCCAGTACTTC. The encoded protein is CASSYSRHQETQYF. V gene TRBV6-5 combines with J gene TRBJ2-5; D remains ambiguous. CDR1 is MNHEY and CDR2 is SVGAGI in the germline V gene. Trimming removed 0 bases at V and 0 bases at J, with 5 bases between. The CDR3 is made up of 14 amino acids.

The chain combines TRBV10-1 with TRBJ1-5; D ambiguous. The germline V and J ends were trimmed by 7 bases and 7 bases, with 14 bases remaining between them. This CDR3 has 13 amino acids. CDR1 WNHNN and CDR2 SYGVQD come from the germline V gene (reference sequence). The CDR3 nucleotides are TGCGCCAGCATTTGGTCGCTTGCCCAGCCCCAGCATTTT. Its translation: CASIWSLAQPQHF.

The gene calls are TRBV18 and TRBJ2-5, with 7 bases lining up with TRBD1. Germline CDR1 is KGHSH and CDR2 is LQKENI. V lost 5 bases, J lost 5 bases, and 5 bases stayed unmatched. CDR3 length equals 13 residues. CDR3 in amino acids: CASSKTGPETQYF. The CDR3 DNA sequence: TGTGCCAGCTCAAAGACAGGGCCCGAGACCCAGTACTTC. Looking up the rest from reference TRBV18 and TRBJ2-5 gives the full variable domain: NAGVMQNPRHLVRRRGQEARLRCSPMKGHSHVYWYRQLPEEGLKFMVYLQKENIIDESGMPKERFSAEFPKEGPSILRIQQVVRGDSAAYFCASSKTGPETQYFGPGTRLLVL.

CDR3 nucleotide sequence: TGCGCCAGCAGCTTCAATCCGTCCGACAGGGCGAACACTGAAGCTTTCTTT. It codes for CASSFNPSDRANTEAFF. V gene TRBV5-1 combines with J gene TRBJ1-1, with TRBD1 identical over 7 bases. Trimming took 2 bases from V and 1 from J; bases not matched to a gene: 11. The V gene's germline CDR1 is SGHRS and CDR2 YFSETQ. The CDR3 contains 17 residues.

CDR3 protein: CASSVGTGGFGEQFF. CDR3 DNA: TGTGCCAGCAGCGTTGGGACAGGGGGCTTCGGTGAGCAGTTCTTC. The chain employs TRBV9 and TRBJ2-1; 12 nucleotides align to TRBD1. CDR3 length: 15 residues. Germline lookup yields CDR1 SGDLS and CDR2 YYNGEE. The ends lost 2 bases at V and 9 bases at J; junction bases unmatched: 6.

Only one count was recorded for this clone. The CDR3 region has the DNA TGTGCCAGCAGTGAGAGTGAGCTGAGCAATCAGCCCCAGCATTTT. This translates into CASSESELSNQPQHF. The genes are TRBV2 and TRBJ1-5; D is uncertain. The germline V gene has CDR1 SNHLY and CDR2 FYNNEI. Trimming took 3 bases from V and 1 from J, leaving 10 bases between them. This CDR3 region has 15 residues.

The chain employs TRBV27 and TRBJ1-5; 9 bases are a match to TRBD1. The germline CDR1 and CDR2 sequences are MNHEY and SMNVEV (reference sequence). V shed 6 bases and J 0 bases; nucleotides not matched to a gene: 12. The CDR3 spans 18 residues. CDR3 residues: CASRTGTGTVNSNQPQHF. In DNA, the CDR3 is TGTGCCAGCAGGACCGGGACAGGGACTGTCAATAGCAATCAGCCCCAGCATTTT.

This clone was seen only a few times. This chain uses TRBV27 with TRBJ2-1, with D uncertain. Germline V gives CDR1 MNHEY, CDR2 SMNVEV (reference sequence). V dropped 1 base and J dropped 10 bases, with 17 bases sitting between them. This CDR3 is 15 amino acids long. The CDR3 nucleotides read TGTGCCAGCAGTTTATTCCGGACCATCATAATAGAGCAGTTCTTC. This codes for CASSLFRTIIIEQFF.

The rearrangement uses TRBV19 and TRBJ1-5, with D unresolved. The CDR3 sequence is 13 residues long. Germline V gene data show CDR1 as LNHDA and CDR2 as SQIVND (reference sequence). Trimming shortened V by 6 bases and J by 4 bases, and 10 bases separated the two germline ends. The CDR3 spells CASSEAGNQPQHF. The DNA for the CDR3 is TGTGCCAGTAGCGAGGCGGGGAATCAGCCCCAGCATTTT.